This is a list of T cell receptor beta chains from one sample in a study of beta chain features in type 1 diabetes. Clones were read by immunoSEQ multiplex PCR, and TCRdb kept only the in-frame ones, dropping some. The table lists approximately 50,000 clones, roughly two fifths of them singletons. The material sequenced was Tregs from blood. These TCRs come from a man aged 30 to 39 with type 1 diabetes. CDR3s include the opening cysteine and the closing phenylalanine or tryptophan. The D gene is left open where the match is weak. For some rows the clone size is stated as once, few or many, or as a class when expanded; others skip it.

V gene	J gene	D gene	clone size	CDR3 DNA	CDR3 protein
TRBV6-6	TRBJ2-7	.	few	TGTGCCAGCAGCAATAGAAGATACAGCTCCTACGAGCAGTACTTC	CASSNRRYSSYEQYF
TRBV28	TRBJ2-1	TRBD2	.	TGTGCCAGCAGGCCCCCTAGCGGGAGGGTCAATGAGCAGTTCTTC	CASRPPSGRVNEQFF
TRBV2	TRBJ1-5	.	.	TGTGCCAGCAGTGAAGTGGCAGGGAATCAGCCCCAGCATTTT	CASSEVAGNQPQHF
TRBV6-5	TRBJ2-4	.	.	TGTGCCAGCAGTTACGCGGGCCTCTCGGCCAAAAACATTCAGTACTTC	CASSYAGLSAKNIQYF
TRBV19	TRBJ2-2	TRBD1	.	TGTGCCGGGTGGGACAGGGACACCGGGGAGCTGTTTTTT	CAGWDRDTGELFF
TRBV6-5	TRBJ1-2	TRBD1	.	TGTGCCAGCAGTTTCGACAGGGGGGAAAGGGGCTACACCTTC	CASSFDRGERGYTF
TRBV4-1	TRBJ2-1	.	few	TGCGCCAGCAGCCAAGGTCAGGGGATTCGCTCCTACAATGAGCAGTTCTTC	CASSQGQGIRSYNEQFF
TRBV5-1	TRBJ2-2	TRBD2	once	TGCGCCAGCAGCTTGGTAGCGGGAGCTTCCGCCGGGGAGCTGTTTTTT	CASSLVAGASAGELFF
TRBV2	TRBJ2-7	.	many	TGTGCCAGCAGAAGAGACTTGGACAGCTCCTACGAGCAGTACTTC	CASRRDLDSSYEQYF
TRBV10-3	TRBJ2-1	.	.	TGTGCCATCAGCCCCGCGGGAAGGACCTACAATGAGCAGTTCTTC	CAISPAGRTYNEQFF
TRBV7-6	TRBJ1-1	.	.	TGTGCCAGCAGCAACCTCGGACAGAGCACTGAAGCTTTCTTT	CASSNLGQSTEAFF
TRBV7-3	TRBJ1-2	.	.	TGTGCCAGCAGCCGTGGAGGCGGCTATGGCTACACCTTC	CASSRGGGYGYTF
TRBV11-3	TRBJ2-1	TRBD2	few	TGTGCCAGCAGCTTAGATGGGATAGCGGGAGGGGCGAACAATGAGCAGTTCTTC	CASSLDGIAGGANNEQFF
TRBV14	TRBJ1-1	.	few	TGTGCCAGCAGCCGGGCGCTGAACACTGAAGCTTTCTTT	CASSRALNTEAFF
TRBV2	TRBJ1-2	.	few	TGTGCCAGCTGTTCGACTATGGGAGGCTACACCTTC	CASCSTMGGYTF
TRBV28	TRBJ1-5	.	many	TGTGCCAGCAGTCCCCCCTCAGGGGTGAGGCAGCCCCAGCATTTT	CASSPPSGVRQPQHF
TRBV5-1	TRBJ2-7	TRBD1	.	TGCGCCAGCAGCTCGGGACAGGGGGACTCCTACGAGCAGTACTTC	CASSSGQGDSYEQYF
TRBV7-2	TRBJ2-7	TRBD1	.	TGTGCCAGCAGTCCAACAGGGGGCGTTTGGGAGCAGTACTTC	CASSPTGGVWEQYF
TRBV28	TRBJ1-2	.	.	TGTGCCAGCAGTCACCATGGGGGCACCCAGGACTATGGCTACACCTTC	CASSHHGGTQDYGYTF
TRBV25-1	TRBJ1-4	.	.	TGTGCCAGCAGGGAGACGGGGTTAGGCGAAAAACTGTTTTTT	CASRETGLGEKLFF
TRBV7-9	TRBJ2-4	TRBD2	.	TGTGCCAGCAGCTTAGAGCTGACTAGCGGAGGAGGGGCTAACATTCAGTACTTC	CASSLELTSGGGANIQYF
TRBV6-1	TRBJ2-3	TRBD1	few	TGTGCCAGCAGTCGACAGGGGGCGAGAGATACGCAGTATTTT	CASSRQGARDTQYF
TRBV9	TRBJ2-1	.	few	TGTGCCAGCAGGGGAGGAATCTCCCATTACTTTGGCAATGAGCAGTTCTTC	CASRGGISHYFGNEQFF
TRBV28	TRBJ1-1	TRBD1	few	TGTGCCAGCAGTTTCGGGGACAGGAGCACTGAAGCTTTCTTT	CASSFGDRSTEAFF
TRBV7-2	TRBJ2-3	TRBD1	few	TGTGCCAGCAGCTTAGTGGGACAGAGCACAGATACGCAGTATTTT	CASSLVGQSTDTQYF
TRBV28	TRBJ1-2	.	.	TGTGCCAGCAGTTCGGTTAGCAAGCTAACCTATGGCTACACCTTC	CASSSVSKLTYGYTF
TRBV9	TRBJ2-1	.	once	TGTGCCAGCAGCGTTGCCCCTAGTGGGAGGTCCTACAATGAGCAGTTCTTC	CASSVAPSGRSYNEQFF
TRBV7-2	TRBJ2-1	TRBD2	few	TGTGCCAGCAGCTCTGTGGCTAGCGGGAGCATTCGGCAGTTCTTC	CASSSVASGSIRQFF
TRBV14	TRBJ2-3	.	few	TGTGCCAGCAGCCAAGCCTCCCAGCGTACGCAGTATTTT	CASSQASQRTQYF
TRBV29-1	TRBJ1-4	.	few	TGCAGCGTTGCCTCCCAGATTAATGAAAAACTGTTTTTT	CSVASQINEKLFF
TRBV6-5	TRBJ2-5	TRBD2	few	TGTGCCAGCAGTCCACGGACTAGCGGAGAGACCCAGTACTTC	CASSPRTSGETQYF
TRBV27	TRBJ1-1	.	few	TGTGCCAGCCGTCAGGGGTTCAACACTGAAGCTTTCTTT	CASRQGFNTEAFF
TRBV18	TRBJ2-7	TRBD1	.	TGTGCCAGCTCCCGGACAGGGAGCTCCTACGAGCAGTACTTC	CASSRTGSSYEQYF
TRBV28	TRBJ1-1	.	.	TGTGCCAGCAAACTTCGGACAGCTGAAGCTTTCTTT	CASKLRTAEAFF
TRBV29-1	TRBJ2-6	.	.	TGCAGCGTTGTTGGAGATTATGGGGCCAACGTCCTGACTTTC	CSVVGDYGANVLTF
TRBV18	TRBJ1-5	.	.	TGTGCCAGCTCAGCCCCCTCCGAGGAGACCCAGCATTTT	CASSAPSEETQHF
TRBV5-1	TRBJ2-7	.	few	TGCGCCAGCCGGACAAATTATGGGGAGCAGTACTTC	CASRTNYGEQYF
TRBV6-5	TRBJ1-2	.	few	TGTGCCAGCGCGGGGCTCCTTGGCTACACCTTC	CASAGLLGYTF
TRBV7-8	TRBJ2-3	.	.	TGTGCCAGCAGCTTAAAAGGACAGCGCACAGATACGCAGTATTTT	CASSLKGQRTDTQYF
TRBV29-1	TRBJ2-3	TRBD1	few	TGCAGCGTTGAGAGGGACAGGGCAGCAGATACGCAGTATTTT	CSVERDRAADTQYF
TRBV15	TRBJ2-1	TRBD2	once	TGTGCCACCAGCCCGGCCGGGGCTAGCGGGTTCCACTCCTACAATGAGCAGTTCTTC	CATSPAGASGFHSYNEQFF
TRBV5-1	TRBJ2-1	TRBD1	.	TGCGCCAGCAGCTACCTACAGGGGGCCTCCTACAATGAGCAGTTCTTC	CASSYLQGASYNEQFF
TRBV28	TRBJ1-2	TRBD1	.	TGTGCCAGCAGTTTACCGGGGACAGTCTACACCTTC	CASSLPGTVYTF
TRBV7-9	TRBJ2-1	TRBD2	medium-sized	TGTGCCAGCAGCGGCGGACTAGCGGTTAATGAGCAGTTCTTC	CASSGGLAVNEQFF
TRBV7-3	TRBJ2-1	.	few	TGTGCCAGCAGCTTAAATCAGGGTTACGGTGAGCAGTTCTTC	CASSLNQGYGEQFF
TRBV30	TRBJ2-7	TRBD2	few	TGTGCCTGGAATTTTGGTAGCGGGGTCTACGAGCAGTACTTC	CAWNFGSGVYEQYF
TRBV7-9	TRBJ1-6	TRBD1	.	TGTGCCAGCAGCGTCAAACAGGGGGTGATGAATTCACCCCTCCACTTT	CASSVKQGVMNSPLHF
TRBV9	TRBJ2-7	.	.	TGTGCCAGCAGCGTAGGGGCGACAGAAACCTACGAGCAGTACTTC	CASSVGATETYEQYF
TRBV5-1	TRBJ2-7	.	few	TGCGCCAGCAGCGACCTGACAGGCCGTCCCTACGAGCAGTACTTC	CASSDLTGRPYEQYF
TRBV6-6	TRBJ2-4	.	.	TGTGCCAGCAGTGAGTTGAAAAACATTCAGTACTTC	CASSELKNIQYF
TRBV9	TRBJ2-1	TRBD2	.	TGTGCCAGCAGCGTAGGCCTAGCGGGACTTGCTAGATACAATGAGCAGTTCTTC	CASSVGLAGLARYNEQFF
TRBV19	TRBJ1-6	.	few	TGTGCCAGTAACTCAGGCGACTCCTATAATTCACCCCTCCACTTT	CASNSGDSYNSPLHF
TRBV2	TRBJ2-2	TRBD2	few	TGTGCCAGATCCCGGGGACTAGACCAAGGGGGGGTGAGCCTCACCGGGGAGCTGTTTTTT	CARSRGLDQGGVSLTGELFF
TRBV2	TRBJ2-7	.	.	TGTGCCAGCAAGGGGCTTAGCTCCTACGAGCAGTACTTC	CASKGLSSYEQYF
TRBV5-5	TRBJ2-2	.	few	TGTGCCAGCAGCTTTTTAGGGAGCTCGAACACCGGGGAGCTGTTTTTT	CASSFLGSSNTGELFF
TRBV19	TRBJ1-5	TRBD1	once	TGTGCCAGTAGTAAGCCGGCAGGGGGAATTGGCAATCAGCCCCAGCATTTT	CASSKPAGGIGNQPQHF
TRBV28	TRBJ2-6	.	few	TGTGCCGTCGCCCGCATACTAACCGTTGGGGCCAACGTCCTGACTTTC	CAVARILTVGANVLTF
TRBV7-6	TRBJ2-5	.	once	TGTGCCAGCAGCTTAGTTGGTGACAGCTATACGACCCAGTACTTC	CASSLVGDSYTTQYF
TRBV2	TRBJ2-1	TRBD2	few	TGTGCCAGCAGGGGAGGGACTAGCGGAGGCAATGAGCAGTTCTTC	CASRGGTSGGNEQFF
TRBV16	TRBJ1-2	.	few	TGTGCCAGCAGCCAATTAAGAGAGACTCAGGGCTACACCTTC	CASSQLRETQGYTF